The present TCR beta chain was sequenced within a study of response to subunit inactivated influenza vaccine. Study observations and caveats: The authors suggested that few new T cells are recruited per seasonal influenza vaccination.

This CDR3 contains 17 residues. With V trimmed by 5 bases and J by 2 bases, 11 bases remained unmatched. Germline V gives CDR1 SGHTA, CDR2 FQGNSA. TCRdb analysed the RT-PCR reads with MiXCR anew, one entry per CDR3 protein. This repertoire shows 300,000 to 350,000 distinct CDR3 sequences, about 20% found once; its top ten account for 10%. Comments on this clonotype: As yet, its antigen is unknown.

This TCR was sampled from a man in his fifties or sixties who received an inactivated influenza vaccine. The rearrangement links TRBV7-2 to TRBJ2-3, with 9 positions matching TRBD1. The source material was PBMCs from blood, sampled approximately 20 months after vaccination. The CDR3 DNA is TGTGCCAGCAGCACGGCGGGACAGGGAGTTTTCACAGATACGCAGTATTTT. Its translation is CASSTAGQGVFTDTQYF.